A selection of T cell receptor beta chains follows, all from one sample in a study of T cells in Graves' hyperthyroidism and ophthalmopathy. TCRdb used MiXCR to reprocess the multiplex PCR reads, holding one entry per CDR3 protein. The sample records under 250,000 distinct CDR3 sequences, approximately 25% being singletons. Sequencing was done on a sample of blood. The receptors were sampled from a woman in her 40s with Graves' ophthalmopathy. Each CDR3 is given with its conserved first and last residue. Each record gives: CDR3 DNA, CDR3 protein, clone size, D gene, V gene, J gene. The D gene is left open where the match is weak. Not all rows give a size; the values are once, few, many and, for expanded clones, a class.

CDR3 DNA: TGTGCCAGCAGCTGTAACTTGCGGGAGAAAGGCGAGCAGTCCTTC; CDR3 protein: CASSCNLREKGEQSF; clone size: once; D gene: TRBD2; V gene: TRBV11-2; J gene: TRBJ2-7
CDR3 DNA: TGTGCCAGCAGTCGGGACTTGATCTCCTACGAGCAGTACTTC; CDR3 protein: CASSRDLISYEQYF; clone size: NA; D gene: NA; V gene: TRBV12-3/TRBV12-4; J gene: TRBJ2-7
CDR3 DNA: TGTGCCACCAGCAGAGAGGACGCAGAAGAGGCCCAGTACTTC; CDR3 protein: CATSREDAEEAQYF; clone size: NA; D gene: NA; V gene: TRBV15; J gene: TRBJ2-5
CDR3 DNA: TGTGCCAGCAGCACCGACAGAAACTATGGCTACACCTTC; CDR3 protein: CASSTDRNYGYTF; clone size: many; D gene: NA; V gene: TRBV7-9; J gene: TRBJ1-2
CDR3 DNA: TGCAGTGCTAGCGTGACTAGCGGGACCGTGTCACAGCAGTACTTC; CDR3 protein: CSASVTSGTVSQQYF; clone size: many; D gene: TRBD2; V gene: TRBV20-1; J gene: TRBJ2-7
CDR3 DNA: TGCGCCAGCAGCGGCACCGGACCTTACGAGCAGTACTTC; CDR3 protein: CASSGTGPYEQYF; clone size: many; D gene: NA; V gene: TRBV5-1; J gene: TRBJ2-7
CDR3 DNA: TGTGCCAGCAGTTTCGGGGACAGGGTGGGAAACACCATATATTTT; CDR3 protein: CASSFGDRVGNTIYF; clone size: NA; D gene: TRBD1; V gene: TRBV28; J gene: TRBJ1-3
CDR3 DNA: TGTGCCAGCGGGCCCACGAGTACGCTCTACGAGCAGTACTTC; CDR3 protein: CASGPTSTLYEQYF; clone size: many; D gene: NA; V gene: TRBV6-5; J gene: TRBJ2-7
CDR3 DNA: TGTGCCAGCAAACAAAGGAACACCGGGGAGCTGTTTTTT; CDR3 protein: CASKQRNTGELFF; clone size: many; D gene: NA; V gene: TRBV2; J gene: TRBJ2-2
CDR3 DNA: TGTGCTAGTGGTTTGGGACATGTGCCTAACTATGGCTACACCTTC; CDR3 protein: CASGLGHVPNYGYTF; clone size: once; D gene: NA; V gene: TRBV12-5; J gene: TRBJ1-2
CDR3 DNA: TGTGCCTGGAGTGTACTGGGGGCGAGCTATGGCTACACCTTC; CDR3 protein: CAWSVLGASYGYTF; clone size: NA; D gene: NA; V gene: TRBV30; J gene: TRBJ1-2
CDR3 DNA: TGTGCCAGCAGCTGGTCCAGAAGCTTCTTAGCCAAAAACATTCAGTACTTC; CDR3 protein: CASSWSRSFLAKNIQYF; clone size: many; D gene: NA; V gene: TRBV5-6; J gene: TRBJ2-4
CDR3 DNA: TGTGCCAGCAGCTTAAGTGGGACGGCCTCTGGAAACACCATATATTTT; CDR3 protein: CASSLSGTASGNTIYF; clone size: many; D gene: NA; V gene: TRBV11-2; J gene: TRBJ1-3
CDR3 DNA: TGTGCCTGGAGTGTACAGGGCGCGAACACCGGGGAGCTGTTTTTT; CDR3 protein: CAWSVQGANTGELFF; clone size: many; D gene: NA; V gene: TRBV30; J gene: TRBJ2-2
CDR3 DNA: TGTGCCAGCAGTTACCCCCACCCCGGACAGGGCAATCAGCCCCAGCATTTT; CDR3 protein: CASSYPHPGQGNQPQHF; clone size: NA; D gene: TRBD1; V gene: TRBV6-2/TRBV6-3; J gene: TRBJ1-5
CDR3 DNA: TGCGCCAGCAGCCTAAAGGGACAGCCCGACGAGCAGTACTTC; CDR3 protein: CASSLKGQPDEQYF; clone size: many; D gene: TRBD1; V gene: TRBV5-1; J gene: TRBJ2-7
CDR3 DNA: TGCAGCGTTGAAAGGGGGGCCAATCAGCCCCAGCATTTT; CDR3 protein: CSVERGANQPQHF; clone size: NA; D gene: NA; V gene: TRBV29-1; J gene: TRBJ1-5
CDR3 DNA: TGTGCCAGCTCTTCACAGCCGACATCCCAAGAGACCCAGTACTTC; CDR3 protein: CASSSQPTSQETQYF; clone size: many; D gene: NA; V gene: TRBV18; J gene: TRBJ2-5
CDR3 DNA: TGTGCCAGCCTCGGGACTAGCCTTACCCACGAGCAGTACTTC; CDR3 protein: CASLGTSLTHEQYF; clone size: NA; D gene: TRBD2; V gene: TRBV6-2/TRBV6-3; J gene: TRBJ2-7
CDR3 DNA: TGTGCCAGCAGTCGGCGGGACAGCTCAAACTATGGCTACACCTTC; CDR3 protein: CASSRRDSSNYGYTF; clone size: few; D gene: TRBD1; V gene: TRBV6-2/TRBV6-3; J gene: TRBJ1-2
CDR3 DNA: TGTGCCAGCCCAGAAAAACCGATTCGGAGTGAAGCTTTCTTT; CDR3 protein: CASPEKPIRSEAFF; clone size: few; D gene: NA; V gene: TRBV6-2/TRBV6-3; J gene: TRBJ1-1
CDR3 DNA: TGTGCCAGCAGACCTGGGACAGGGTATAGCGTTAAGCATTTT; CDR3 protein: CASRPGTGYSVKHF; clone size: many; D gene: TRBD1; V gene: TRBV12-3/TRBV12-4; J gene: TRBJ1-5
CDR3 DNA: TGCGCCAGCAGCTTGTCGACCGTGAACACTGAAGCTTTCTTT; CDR3 protein: CASSLSTVNTEAFF; clone size: many; D gene: NA; V gene: TRBV5-1; J gene: TRBJ1-1
CDR3 DNA: TGTGCCAGCAGTTACGAGGGGCGGGGCGGGGAGCTGTTTTTT; CDR3 protein: CASSYEGRGGELFF; clone size: few; D gene: NA; V gene: TRBV6-5; J gene: TRBJ2-2
CDR3 DNA: TGTGCCAGCAGCCCGCGGACAGGGACTCCCCTCTATGGCTACACCTTC; CDR3 protein: CASSPRTGTPLYGYTF; clone size: many; D gene: TRBD1; V gene: TRBV11-2; J gene: TRBJ1-2
CDR3 DNA: TGTGCCACCAGCAGAGACACGAGGGGGGCGTCTGGAAACACCATATATTTT; CDR3 protein: CATSRDTRGASGNTIYF; clone size: NA; D gene: NA; V gene: TRBV15; J gene: TRBJ1-3
CDR3 DNA: TGTGCCAGCCACTCCGGGAACGCTGGGAACACCATATATTTT; CDR3 protein: CASHSGNAGNTIYF; clone size: many; D gene: NA; V gene: TRBV10-3; J gene: TRBJ1-3
CDR3 DNA: TGCAGTGCTAGATCGAGGACAGGGGGAATGAACACTGAAGCTTTCTTT; CDR3 protein: CSARSRTGGMNTEAFF; clone size: many; D gene: TRBD1; V gene: TRBV20-1; J gene: TRBJ1-1
CDR3 DNA: TGTGCCACCAGTGATTCAGGGGCAGGTAACACTGAAGCTTTCTTT; CDR3 protein: CATSDSGAGNTEAFF; clone size: NA; D gene: NA; V gene: TRBV24-1; J gene: TRBJ1-1
CDR3 DNA: TGTGCCTGGGCGGGACAGCCGAACACTGAAGCTTTCTTT; CDR3 protein: CAWAGQPNTEAFF; clone size: many; D gene: TRBD1; V gene: TRBV30; J gene: TRBJ1-1
CDR3 DNA: TGTGCCAGCAGTGGAGTCGCTGAGCAGTACTTC; CDR3 protein: CASSGVAEQYF; clone size: many; D gene: NA; V gene: TRBV6-1; J gene: TRBJ2-7
CDR3 DNA: TGTGCCAGCACCGAACAGGGGGCAAGTCAGCCCCAGCATTTT; CDR3 protein: CASTEQGASQPQHF; clone size: many; D gene: TRBD1; V gene: TRBV12-3/TRBV12-4; J gene: TRBJ1-5
CDR3 DNA: TGTGCCAGCGCACAGTACCAAGAGACCCAGTATTTC; CDR3 protein: CASAQYQETQYF; clone size: NA; D gene: NA; V gene: TRBV28; J gene: TRBJ2-5
CDR3 DNA: TGTGCCAGCAGCCCCCGACAGGATTCCTACGAGCAGTACTTC; CDR3 protein: CASSPRQDSYEQYF; clone size: many; D gene: NA; V gene: TRBV5-8; J gene: TRBJ2-7
CDR3 DNA: TGCAGTGCTAGAGTTAGATGGGGTCTCACTACTAACGAGCAGTACTTC; CDR3 protein: CSARVRWGLTTNEQYF; clone size: many; D gene: NA; V gene: TRBV20-1; J gene: TRBJ2-7
CDR3 DNA: TGTGCCAGCAGTTCCCCCAGGACACACTCGAACACCGGGGAGCTGTTTTTT; CDR3 protein: CASSSPRTHSNTGELFF; clone size: NA; D gene: NA; V gene: TRBV28; J gene: TRBJ2-2
CDR3 DNA: TGTGCCAGCAGTAAAGGCGCAGCGGTGTACGAGCAGTACTTC; CDR3 protein: CASSKGAAVYEQYF; clone size: few; D gene: NA; V gene: TRBV12-3/TRBV12-4; J gene: TRBJ2-7
CDR3 DNA: TGTGCCAGCACCAGGGACAGGTTCTATGGCTACACCTTC; CDR3 protein: CASTRDRFYGYTF; clone size: NA; D gene: TRBD1; V gene: TRBV12-3/TRBV12-4; J gene: TRBJ1-2
CDR3 DNA: TGTGCCAGCAGAGGGTTGACAGGAATCTACGAGCAGTACTTC; CDR3 protein: CASRGLTGIYEQYF; clone size: many; D gene: NA; V gene: TRBV2; J gene: TRBJ2-7
CDR3 DNA: TGTGCCAGCAGCTTCTCAGCGGGCACCTACGAGCAGTACTTC; CDR3 protein: CASSFSAGTYEQYF; clone size: NA; D gene: NA; V gene: TRBV11-2; J gene: TRBJ2-7
CDR3 DNA: TGCGCCAGCAACCTTAGGACTAGCGGGGGGTACGAGCAGTACTTC; CDR3 protein: CASNLRTSGGYEQYF; clone size: many; D gene: TRBD2; V gene: TRBV5-1; J gene: TRBJ2-7
CDR3 DNA: TGTGCCTGGAGTGTAATGGACGAGCAGTACTTC; CDR3 protein: CAWSVMDEQYF; clone size: NA; D gene: NA; V gene: TRBV30; J gene: TRBJ2-7
CDR3 DNA: TGCAGCGTTGTCCCCCGGGACAGGGACTACGAGCAGTACTTC; CDR3 protein: CSVVPRDRDYEQYF; clone size: many; D gene: TRBD1; V gene: TRBV29-1; J gene: TRBJ2-7
CDR3 DNA: TGTGCCAGCTCACCACCGCAGAGGGTCGAGACCCAGTACTTC; CDR3 protein: CASSPPQRVETQYF; clone size: many; D gene: NA; V gene: TRBV18; J gene: TRBJ2-5
CDR3 DNA: TGTGCCAGCAACTCCCTAGAGGGGGCGACCGGGGCTTTCTTT; CDR3 protein: CASNSLEGATGAFF; clone size: NA; D gene: TRBD1; V gene: TRBV7-8; J gene: TRBJ1-1
CDR3 DNA: TGTGCCAGCAGCTTAGGGGGGTTGGCGGAGACCCAGTACTTC; CDR3 protein: CASSLGGLAETQYF; clone size: many; D gene: NA; V gene: TRBV7-3; J gene: TRBJ2-5
CDR3 DNA: TGTGCCTGGAGTGGGTCGTCGGGCACCGAGCAGTACTTC; CDR3 protein: CAWSGSSGTEQYF; clone size: many; D gene: NA; V gene: TRBV30; J gene: TRBJ2-7
CDR3 DNA: TGCAGTGCTAGAGCGAGCGGGAGTTTCGGGGAGCTGTTTTTT; CDR3 protein: CSARASGSFGELFF; clone size: many; D gene: TRBD2; V gene: TRBV20-1; J gene: TRBJ2-2
CDR3 DNA: TGCAGTGCTAGAGATAGGGGAAGGGCCTACGAGCAGTACTTC; CDR3 protein: CSARDRGRAYEQYF; clone size: many; D gene: NA; V gene: TRBV20-1; J gene: TRBJ2-7
CDR3 DNA: TGTGCCACCAGTGACCGTCAAGAGACCCAGTACTTC; CDR3 protein: CATSDRQETQYF; clone size: NA; D gene: NA; V gene: TRBV24-1; J gene: TRBJ2-5
CDR3 DNA: TGTGCCCGAGGAGGGGGCAACACTGAAGCTTTCTTT; CDR3 protein: CARGGGNTEAFF; clone size: many; D gene: TRBD1; V gene: TRBV30; J gene: TRBJ1-1
CDR3 DNA: TGTGCCAGCAGATCTGGGACTAGCGGATCCTACGAGCAGTACTTC; CDR3 protein: CASRSGTSGSYEQYF; clone size: few; D gene: TRBD2; V gene: TRBV12-3/TRBV12-4; J gene: TRBJ2-7
CDR3 DNA: TGCAGTGCTAGGCCTAGCGGGAACACCGGGGAGCTGTTTTTT; CDR3 protein: CSARPSGNTGELFF; clone size: many; D gene: TRBD2; V gene: TRBV20-1; J gene: TRBJ2-2
CDR3 DNA: TGTGCCACCAGCAGAGTGGGACAATTGAACACTGAAGCTTTCTTT; CDR3 protein: CATSRVGQLNTEAFF; clone size: NA; D gene: NA; V gene: TRBV15; J gene: TRBJ1-1
CDR3 DNA: TGTGCCAGCACCGCAGGGCGGGGGGGCGAAGAGACCCAGTACTTC; CDR3 protein: CASTAGRGGEETQYF; clone size: NA; D gene: TRBD2; V gene: TRBV6-2/TRBV6-3; J gene: TRBJ2-5